The 8 T cell receptor beta chains below all came from one sample that was sequenced in a study of blood T cells in healthy people across ages. The second PCR ran about 7 to 12 cycles with a sample-barcoded 5' primer and J-beta primers. TCRdb recomputed calls from the 5' RACE reads with MiXCR, one row per CDR3 protein. The table has 1,300,000 or so distinct CDR3 sequences, 59% seen once. Source material: blood. The origin of the receptors is a man aged 18 to 29 in good health.

The rearrangement uses TRBV4-2 and TRBJ1-6, with D possibly TRBD1 on 6 matching bases. This CDR3 region has 16 residues. Trimming removed 1 base at V and 9 bases at J, with 16 bases between. CDR1 is LGHNA and CDR2 is YNFKEQ in the germline V gene. The CDR3 DNA reads as TGTGCCAGCAGCCAAGTCGGAGGGGGGGAAACTTCACCCCTCCACTTT. Amino acids: CASSQVGGGETSPLHF.

Details on this clonotype: The junction differs from germline at one of its ends, possibly a read error. This chain links TRBV29-1 with TRBJ1-2, with 8 bases aligning to TRBD1. CDR3 length: 13 residues. Germline V lookup: CDR1 SQVTM, CDR2 ANQGSEA. The CDR3 is CSVGAGGEYDYTF. CDR3 nucleotides: TGCAGCGTTGGGGCAGGGGGCGAATATGACTACACCTTC.

This clonotype has only a few counts. The CDR3 nucleotides are TGCAGTGCTAGGACCCGGGACCAGGGAAACAATGAGCAGTTCTTC. It encodes CSARTRDQGNNEQFF. The J gene is TRBJ2-1, the V gene TRBV20-1, with D perhaps being TRBD1 or TRBD2 (5 bases each). This CDR3 is built from 15 residues. Trimming shortened V by 3 bases and J by 5 bases, and 17 bases separated the two germline ends. Germline V CDR1 and CDR2: DFQATT, SNEGSKA (reference sequence).

This clonotype was picked up one time. The genes are TRBV20-1 and TRBJ2-1; D is uncertain. Trimming pared 1 base from V and 6 bases from J, leaving 13 bases between. CDR3 size: 14 residues. Germline V gene lookup returns CDR1 DFQATT and CDR2 SNEGSKA (reference sequence). CDR3 residues: CSARGQFIPNEQFF. DNA for the CDR3: TGCAGTGCTAGAGGACAATTTATCCCCAATGAGCAGTTCTTC.

This rearrangement joins TRBV2 to TRBJ2-1, with no clear D. The CDR3 totals 14 residues. Trimming shortened V by 1 base and J by 8 bases, and 12 bases separated the two germline ends. Germline CDR1 and CDR2: SNHLY and FYNNEI. CDR3 sequence reads: CASSEGTLTDEQFF. The CDR3 coding sequence is TGTGCCAGCAGTGAAGGGACCCTCACGGATGAGCAGTTCTTC.

This clonotype was found a few times. CDR3 nucleotides: TGTGCCAGCAGTTCCACACCAGGGGAGATTGGCGAGCAGTACTTC. Its protein product is CASSSTPGEIGEQYF. The genes are TRBV12-3 or TRBV12-4 and TRBJ2-7, with D possibly being TRBD1 (6 bases). The CDR3 length is 15 residues. V dropped 4 bases and J dropped 6 bases, with 19 bases sitting between them.

The rearrangement uses TRBV24-1 and TRBJ2-5; TRBD1 agrees at 9 bases. The last part of the DNA fits TRBJ2-7 better; the J call may be wrong. CDR1 is KGHDR and CDR2 is SFDVKD in the germline V gene. This CDR3 comprises 17 residues. In DNA, the CDR3 is TGTGCCACCAGTGATCGCGCGTCTGGACAGGGGACCTACGAGCAGTACTTC. Its translation: CATSDRASGQGTYEQYF.

The J gene is TRBJ2-4, the V gene TRBV4-1; possible D gene TRBD1, 5 bases. The CDR3 consists of 16 residues. CDR1 and CDR2 from the germline V gene are MGHRA and YSYEKL. V dropped 0 bases and J dropped 7 bases, with 16 bases sitting between them. The CDR3 DNA sequence: TGCGCCAGCAGCCAAGATCGAGCCCAGGGTGGGAACATTCAGTACTTC. Amino acids: CASSQDRAQGGNIQYF.